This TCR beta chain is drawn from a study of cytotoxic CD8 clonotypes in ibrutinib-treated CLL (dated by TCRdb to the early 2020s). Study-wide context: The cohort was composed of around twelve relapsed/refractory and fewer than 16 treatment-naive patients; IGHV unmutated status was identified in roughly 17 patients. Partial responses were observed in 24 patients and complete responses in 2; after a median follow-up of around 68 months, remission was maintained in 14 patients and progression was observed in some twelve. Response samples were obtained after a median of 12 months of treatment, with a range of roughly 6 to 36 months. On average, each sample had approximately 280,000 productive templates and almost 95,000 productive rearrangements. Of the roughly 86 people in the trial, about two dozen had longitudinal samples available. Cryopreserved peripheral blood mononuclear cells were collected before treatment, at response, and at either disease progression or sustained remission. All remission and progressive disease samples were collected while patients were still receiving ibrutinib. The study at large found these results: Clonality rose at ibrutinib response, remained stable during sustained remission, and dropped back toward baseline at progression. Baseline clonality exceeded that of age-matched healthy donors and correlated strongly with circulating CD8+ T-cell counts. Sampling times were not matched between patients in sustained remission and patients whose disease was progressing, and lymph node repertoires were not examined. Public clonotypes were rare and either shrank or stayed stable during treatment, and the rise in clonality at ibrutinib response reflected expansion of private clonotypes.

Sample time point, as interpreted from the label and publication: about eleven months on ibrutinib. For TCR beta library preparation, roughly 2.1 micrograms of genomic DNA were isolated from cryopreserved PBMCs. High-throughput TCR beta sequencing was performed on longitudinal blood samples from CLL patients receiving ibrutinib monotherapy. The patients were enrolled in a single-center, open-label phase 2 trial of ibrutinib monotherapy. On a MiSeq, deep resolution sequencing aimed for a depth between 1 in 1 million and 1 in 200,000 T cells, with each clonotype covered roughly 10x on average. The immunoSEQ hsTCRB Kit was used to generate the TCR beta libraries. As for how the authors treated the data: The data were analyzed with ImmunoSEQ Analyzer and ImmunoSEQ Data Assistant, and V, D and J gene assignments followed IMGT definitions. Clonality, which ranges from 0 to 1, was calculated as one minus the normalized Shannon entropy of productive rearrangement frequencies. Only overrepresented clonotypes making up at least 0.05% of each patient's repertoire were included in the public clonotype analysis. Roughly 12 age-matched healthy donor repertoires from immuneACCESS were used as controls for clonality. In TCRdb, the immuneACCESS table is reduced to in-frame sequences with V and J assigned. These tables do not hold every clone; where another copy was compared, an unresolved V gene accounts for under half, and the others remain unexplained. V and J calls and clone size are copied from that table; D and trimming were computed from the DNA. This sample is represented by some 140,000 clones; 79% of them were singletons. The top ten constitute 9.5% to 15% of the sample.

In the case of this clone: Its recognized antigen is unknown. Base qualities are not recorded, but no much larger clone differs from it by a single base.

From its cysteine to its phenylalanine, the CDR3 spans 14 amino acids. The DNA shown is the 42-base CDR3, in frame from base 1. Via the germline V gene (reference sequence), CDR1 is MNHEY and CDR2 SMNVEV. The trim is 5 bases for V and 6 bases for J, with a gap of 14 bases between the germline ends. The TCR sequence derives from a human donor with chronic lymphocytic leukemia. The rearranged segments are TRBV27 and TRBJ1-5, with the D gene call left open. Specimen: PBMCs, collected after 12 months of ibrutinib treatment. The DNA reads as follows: TGTGCCAGCAGTCGGACTCTCGGAGGTCAGCCCCAGCATTTT. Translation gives CASSRTLGGQPQHF.